Here is one TCR beta chain with its context. Its antigen is undetermined. Sequencing was performed with immunoSEQ multiplex PCR; in TCRdb, only in-frame clones are kept and a portion is missing. The sample has 80,000 to 100,000 clones; just over 85% are singletons. The data derive from a study of radiotherapy plus CTLA-4 blockade in lung cancer. The CDR3 runs to 14 residues. Germline V CDR1 and CDR2: MNHNY, SVGAGI (reference sequence). V trimming: 9 bases; J trimming: 6 bases; junction bases outside the gene matches: 7. Findings and caveats of the study: Best predicting response, reportedly, were early blood T cell clone dynamics, with interferon-beta.

This clonotype was sampled from a human donor with non-small cell lung cancer that progressed on radiotherapy plus ipilimumab. The chain has TRBV6-6 and TRBJ2-1; 11 bases are shared with TRBD2. This specimen was peripheral blood, taken from a patient treated with radiotherapy plus ipilimumab. CDR3 amino acids: CASVLAGALNEQFF. In DNA form, the CDR3 reads TGTGCCAGTGTACTAGCGGGAGCCCTCAATGAGCAGTTCTTC.